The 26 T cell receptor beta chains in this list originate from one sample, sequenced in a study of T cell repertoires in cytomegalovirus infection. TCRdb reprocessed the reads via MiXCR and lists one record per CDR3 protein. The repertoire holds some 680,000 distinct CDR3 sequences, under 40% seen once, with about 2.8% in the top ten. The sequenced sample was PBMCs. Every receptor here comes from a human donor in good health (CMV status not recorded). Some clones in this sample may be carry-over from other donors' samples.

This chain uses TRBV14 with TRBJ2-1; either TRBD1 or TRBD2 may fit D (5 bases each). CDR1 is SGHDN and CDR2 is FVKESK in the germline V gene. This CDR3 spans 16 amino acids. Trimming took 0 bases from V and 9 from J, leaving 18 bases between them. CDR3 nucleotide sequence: TGTGCCAGCAGCCAAGATAAGGACTGGACTGGGGGTGAGCAGTTCTTC. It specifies CASSQDKDWTGGEQFF.

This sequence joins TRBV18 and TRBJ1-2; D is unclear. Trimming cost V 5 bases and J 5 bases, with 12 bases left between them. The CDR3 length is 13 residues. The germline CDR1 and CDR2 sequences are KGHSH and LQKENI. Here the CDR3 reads CASSDTRDYGYTF. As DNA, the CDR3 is TGTGCCAGCTCAGATACAAGGGATTATGGCTACACCTTC.

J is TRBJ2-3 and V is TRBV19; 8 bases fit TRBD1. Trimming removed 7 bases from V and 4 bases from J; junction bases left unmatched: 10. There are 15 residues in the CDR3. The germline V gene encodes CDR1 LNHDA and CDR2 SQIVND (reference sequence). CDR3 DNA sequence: TGTGCCAGTACCATGAAGACAGGGGAGGCAGATACGCAGTATTTT. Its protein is CASTMKTGEADTQYF.

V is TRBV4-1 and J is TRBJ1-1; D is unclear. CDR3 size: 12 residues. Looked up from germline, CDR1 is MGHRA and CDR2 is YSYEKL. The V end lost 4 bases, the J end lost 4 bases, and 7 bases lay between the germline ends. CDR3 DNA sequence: TGCGCCAGCAGCCCGATAGGCACTGAAGCTTTCTTT. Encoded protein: CASSPIGTEAFF.

The CDR3 coding sequence is TGTGCCAGCAGTTTCGCACAGGGGTACACTGAAGCTTTCTTT. It specifies CASSFAQGYTEAFF. The chain recombines TRBV12-3 or TRBV12-4 with TRBJ1-1; 7 nucleotides align to TRBD1. The CDR3 totals 14 residues. Trimming at V came to 3 bases and at J to 3 bases, leaving 4 bases not matched to a gene.

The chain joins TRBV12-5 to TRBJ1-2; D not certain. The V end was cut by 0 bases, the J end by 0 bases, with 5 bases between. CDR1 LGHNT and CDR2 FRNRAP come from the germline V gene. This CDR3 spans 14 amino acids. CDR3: CASGLVGTNYGYTF. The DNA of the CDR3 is TGTGCTAGTGGTTTGGTAGGGACTAACTATGGCTACACCTTC.

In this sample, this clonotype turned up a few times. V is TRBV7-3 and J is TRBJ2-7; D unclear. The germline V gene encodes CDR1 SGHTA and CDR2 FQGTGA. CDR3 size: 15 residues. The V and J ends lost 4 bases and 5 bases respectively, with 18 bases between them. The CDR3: CASSSPVLGKDEQYF. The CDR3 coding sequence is TGTGCCAGCAGCTCCCCAGTTTTAGGGAAGGACGAGCAGTACTTC.

The CDR3 spells CASRQKDSGLAGRTPTDTQYF. CDR3 in DNA: TGTGCCAGCAGACAGAAGGATTCGGGACTAGCGGGCCGAACTCCCACAGATACGCAGTATTTT. The gene calls are TRBV12-3 or TRBV12-4 and TRBJ2-3; 12 bases match TRBD2. There are 21 residues in the CDR3. V shed 6 bases and J 2 bases; nucleotides not matched to a gene: 21.

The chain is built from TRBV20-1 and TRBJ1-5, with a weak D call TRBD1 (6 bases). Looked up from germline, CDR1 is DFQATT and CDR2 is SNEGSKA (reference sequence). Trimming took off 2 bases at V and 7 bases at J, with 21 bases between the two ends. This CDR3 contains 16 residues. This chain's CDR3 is CSARMGSWWGAQPQHF. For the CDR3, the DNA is TGCAGTGCTAGAATGGGAAGCTGGTGGGGGGCACAGCCCCAGCATTTT.

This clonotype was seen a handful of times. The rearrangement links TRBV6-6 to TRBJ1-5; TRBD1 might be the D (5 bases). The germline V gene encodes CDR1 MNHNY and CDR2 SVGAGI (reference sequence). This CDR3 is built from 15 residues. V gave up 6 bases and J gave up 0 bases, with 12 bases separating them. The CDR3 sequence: CASRETAYSNQPQHF. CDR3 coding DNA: TGTGCCAGCAGGGAGACAGCGTATAGCAATCAGCCCCAGCATTTT.

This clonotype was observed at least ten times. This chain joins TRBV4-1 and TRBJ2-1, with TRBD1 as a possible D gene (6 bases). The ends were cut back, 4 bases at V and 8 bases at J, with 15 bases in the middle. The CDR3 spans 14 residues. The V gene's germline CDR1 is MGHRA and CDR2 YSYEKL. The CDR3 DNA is TGCGCCAGCAGCCTCGAGACAGGTTCGTATGAGCAGTTCTTC. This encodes CASSLETGSYEQFF.

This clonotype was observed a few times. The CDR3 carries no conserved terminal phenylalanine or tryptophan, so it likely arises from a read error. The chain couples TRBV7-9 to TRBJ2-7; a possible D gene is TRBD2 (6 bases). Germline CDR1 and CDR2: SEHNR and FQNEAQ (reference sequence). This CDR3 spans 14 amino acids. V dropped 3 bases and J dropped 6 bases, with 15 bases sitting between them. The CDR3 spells CASSFGGGKGEQYL. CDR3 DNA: TGTGCCAGCAGCTTCGGTGGGGGGAAAGGCGAGCAGTACTTA.

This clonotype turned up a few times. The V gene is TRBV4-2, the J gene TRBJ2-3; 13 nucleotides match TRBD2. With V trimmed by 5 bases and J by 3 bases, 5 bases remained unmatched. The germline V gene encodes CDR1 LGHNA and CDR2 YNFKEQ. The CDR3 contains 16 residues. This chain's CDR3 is CASSTTSGGDTDTQYF. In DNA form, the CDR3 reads TGTGCCAGCAGCACAACTAGCGGGGGGGATACAGATACGCAGTATTTT.

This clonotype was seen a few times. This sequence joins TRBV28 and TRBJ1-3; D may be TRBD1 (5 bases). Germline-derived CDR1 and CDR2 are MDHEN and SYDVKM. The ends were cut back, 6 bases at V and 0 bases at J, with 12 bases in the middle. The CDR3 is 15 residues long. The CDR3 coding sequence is TGTGCCAGCAGGCCGGGACCGGGCTCTGGAAACACCATATATTTT. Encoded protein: CASRPGPGSGNTIYF.

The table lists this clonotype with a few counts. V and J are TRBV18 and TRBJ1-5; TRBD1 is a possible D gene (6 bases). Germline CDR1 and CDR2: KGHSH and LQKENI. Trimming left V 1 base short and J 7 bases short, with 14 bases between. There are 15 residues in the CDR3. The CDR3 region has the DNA TGTGCCAGCTCACCACAGTCAGGGGTTGGACAGCCCCAGCATTTT. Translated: CASSPQSGVGQPQHF.

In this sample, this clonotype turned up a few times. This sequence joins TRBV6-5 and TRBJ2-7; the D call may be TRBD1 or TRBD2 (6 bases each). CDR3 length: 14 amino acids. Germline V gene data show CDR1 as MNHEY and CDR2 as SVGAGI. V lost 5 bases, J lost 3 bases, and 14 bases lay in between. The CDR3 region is CASSPWGAYYEQYF. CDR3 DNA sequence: TGTGCCAGCAGTCCTTGGGGGGCCTACTACGAGCAGTACTTC.

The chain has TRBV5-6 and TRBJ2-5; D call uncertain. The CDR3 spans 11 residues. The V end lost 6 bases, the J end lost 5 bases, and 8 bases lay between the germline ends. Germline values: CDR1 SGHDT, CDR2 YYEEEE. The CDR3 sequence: CASNSGETQYF. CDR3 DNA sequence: TGTGCCAGCAACTCCGGGGAGACCCAGTACTTC.

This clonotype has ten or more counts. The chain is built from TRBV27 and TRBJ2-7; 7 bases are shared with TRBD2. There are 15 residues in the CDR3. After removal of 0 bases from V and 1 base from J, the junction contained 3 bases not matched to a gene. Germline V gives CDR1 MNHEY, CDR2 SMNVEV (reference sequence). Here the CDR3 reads CASSLSLGGSYEQYF. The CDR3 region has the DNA TGTGCCAGCAGTTTATCGTTGGGGGGGTCCTACGAGCAGTACTTC.

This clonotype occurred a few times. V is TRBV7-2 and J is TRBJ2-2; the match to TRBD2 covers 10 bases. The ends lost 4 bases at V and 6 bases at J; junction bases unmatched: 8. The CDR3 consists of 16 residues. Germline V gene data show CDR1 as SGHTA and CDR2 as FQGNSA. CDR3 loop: CASSSRAGGPAGELFF. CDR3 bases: TGTGCCAGCAGCTCTCGAGCGGGGGGGCCTGCCGGGGAGCTGTTTTTT.

CDR3 sequence (DNA): TGTGCCAGCAGCATCCGGACAGGGGCTAATTCACCCCTCCACTTT. Encoded protein: CASSIRTGANSPLHF. The chain is built from TRBV3-1 and TRBJ1-6, with 9 bases fitting TRBD1. The V gene end was trimmed by 5 bases and the J gene end by 6 bases; junction bases not matched to a gene: 5. The germline V gene has CDR1 LGHDT and CDR2 YNNKEL (reference sequence). The CDR3 has 15 residues.

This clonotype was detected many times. For the CDR3, the DNA is TGTGCCAGCAGCTTAAGTTTGACGGGGGCGCTTATCGGTGAGCAGTTCTTC. Protein product: CASSLSLTGALIGEQFF. This chain links TRBV7-2 with TRBJ2-1, with D perhaps assigned TRBD1 or TRBD2 (6 bases each). CDR1 and CDR2 (germline): SGHTA, FQGNSA. V lost 2 bases to trimming and J lost 9 bases, with 23 bases between them. This CDR3 comprises 17 residues.

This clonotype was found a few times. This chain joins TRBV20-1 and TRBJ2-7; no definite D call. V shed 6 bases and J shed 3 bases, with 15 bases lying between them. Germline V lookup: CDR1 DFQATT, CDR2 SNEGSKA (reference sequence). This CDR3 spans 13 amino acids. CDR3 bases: TGCAGTGCCCCAGGTATGCGCAACTACGAGCAGTACTTC. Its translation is CSAPGMRNYEQYF.

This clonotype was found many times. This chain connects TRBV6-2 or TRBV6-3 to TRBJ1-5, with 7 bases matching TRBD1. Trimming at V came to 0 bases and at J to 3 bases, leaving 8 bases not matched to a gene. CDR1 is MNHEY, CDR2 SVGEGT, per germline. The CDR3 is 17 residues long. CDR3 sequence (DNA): TGTGCCAGCAGTTACTCACCAGGGGGGCTCTACAATCAGCCCCAGCATTTT. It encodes CASSYSPGGLYNQPQHF.

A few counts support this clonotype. The CDR3 here is CASSRPGSYNEQFF. In DNA, the CDR3 is TGTGCCAGCAGCCGCCCAGGTTCCTACAATGAGCAGTTCTTC. This chain links TRBV9 with TRBJ2-1, with unresolved D. Trimming cost V 4 bases and J 1 base, with 9 bases left between them. This CDR3 is 14 amino acids long. Germline CDR1 reads SGDLS; CDR2 reads YYNGEE.

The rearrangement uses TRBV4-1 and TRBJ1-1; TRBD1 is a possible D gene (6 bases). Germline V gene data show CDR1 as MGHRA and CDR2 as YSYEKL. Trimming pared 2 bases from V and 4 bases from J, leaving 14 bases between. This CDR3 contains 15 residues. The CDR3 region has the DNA TGCGCCAGCAGCCAACCCCGGGGGCGGATCACTGAAGCTTTCTTT. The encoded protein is CASSQPRGRITEAFF.

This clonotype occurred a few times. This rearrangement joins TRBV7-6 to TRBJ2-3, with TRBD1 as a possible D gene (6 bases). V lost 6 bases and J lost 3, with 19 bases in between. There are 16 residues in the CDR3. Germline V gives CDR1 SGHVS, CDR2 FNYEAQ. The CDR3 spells CASRRTGSSMTDTQYF. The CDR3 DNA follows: TGTGCCAGCAGGCGTACAGGGTCTTCAATGACAGATACGCAGTATTTT. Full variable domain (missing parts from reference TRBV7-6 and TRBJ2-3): GAGVSQSPRYKVTKRGQDVALRCDPISGHVSLYWYRQALGQGPEFLTYFNYEAQQDKSGLPNDRFSAERPEGSISTLTIQRTEQRDSAMYRCASRRTGSSMTDTQYFGPGTRLTVL.